This record covers a single T cell receptor beta chain. What it binds is unknown. These data come from a study of shared clonotypes between healthy human individuals. Overall study: Donors had three CD4 naive, three CD4 memory, two CD8 naive and one CD8 memory plate apiece. Study-wide points: Some naive CD4 clonotypes, roughly 4.7%, turned up in common across several donors. Among the subsets, naive ones generally showed larger estimated richness than memory ones.

V lost 4 bases to trimming and J lost 0 bases, with 12 bases between them. The CDR3 extends over 15 amino acids. Germline CDR1 MNHEY, CDR2 SVGAGI. Clones were read by immunoSEQ multiplex PCR, and TCRdb kept only the in-frame ones, dropping some. Of fewer than 1 million clones in the sample, 90% to 98% were seen once. Terminally differentiated effector memory CD45RA+ cells were excluded by CCR7 positive selection of CD45RO-negative cells. The TCR was taken from a man aged 25-40 years in good health. The chain uses TRBV6-5 and TRBJ1-1; no clear D gene. The sequencing sample was made of naive CD8+ T cells sorted from blood. For the CDR3, the DNA is TGTGCCAGCAGTTCACGGGGTTACATGAACACTGAAGCTTTCTTT. Protein product: CASSSRGYMNTEAFF.